This note documents a single T cell receptor beta chain sequence. The CDR3 extends over 15 amino acids. The V segment lost 2 bases and the J segment 6 bases; nucleotides outside the gene matches: 5. The germline V gene has CDR1 SGHRS and CDR2 YFSETQ. Libraries were prepared by immunoSEQ multiplex PCR; TCRdb keeps only in-frame clonotypes and omits some of them. The sample has over 200,000 clones, about 90% seen once. This record comes from a study of blood T cell repertoires in COVID-19. What was sequenced was PBMCs or T cells enriched from blood (not recorded which). The V gene is TRBV5-1, the J gene TRBJ2-1, with 10 bases fitting TRBD2. The clonotype was recovered from a human donor in a cohort exposed to, infected with or recovered from COVID-19 (not recorded which). The donor label of this sample is uncertain. This CDR3 reads CASSFRTSGFNEQFF. DNA for the CDR3: TGCGCCAGCAGCTTCCGGACTAGCGGATTCAATGAGCAGTTCTTC.